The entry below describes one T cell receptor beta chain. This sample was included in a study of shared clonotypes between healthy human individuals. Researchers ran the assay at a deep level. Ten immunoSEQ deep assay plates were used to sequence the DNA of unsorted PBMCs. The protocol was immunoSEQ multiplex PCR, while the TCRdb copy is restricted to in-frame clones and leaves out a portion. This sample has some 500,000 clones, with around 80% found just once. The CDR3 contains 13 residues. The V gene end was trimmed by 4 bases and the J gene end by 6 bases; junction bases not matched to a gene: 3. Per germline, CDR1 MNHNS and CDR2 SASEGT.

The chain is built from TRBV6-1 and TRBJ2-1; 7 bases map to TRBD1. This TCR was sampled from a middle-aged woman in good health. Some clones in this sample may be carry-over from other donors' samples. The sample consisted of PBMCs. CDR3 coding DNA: TGTGCCAGCAGTGTAGGACAGGTCAATGAGCAGTTCTTC. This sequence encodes CASSVGQVNEQFF.